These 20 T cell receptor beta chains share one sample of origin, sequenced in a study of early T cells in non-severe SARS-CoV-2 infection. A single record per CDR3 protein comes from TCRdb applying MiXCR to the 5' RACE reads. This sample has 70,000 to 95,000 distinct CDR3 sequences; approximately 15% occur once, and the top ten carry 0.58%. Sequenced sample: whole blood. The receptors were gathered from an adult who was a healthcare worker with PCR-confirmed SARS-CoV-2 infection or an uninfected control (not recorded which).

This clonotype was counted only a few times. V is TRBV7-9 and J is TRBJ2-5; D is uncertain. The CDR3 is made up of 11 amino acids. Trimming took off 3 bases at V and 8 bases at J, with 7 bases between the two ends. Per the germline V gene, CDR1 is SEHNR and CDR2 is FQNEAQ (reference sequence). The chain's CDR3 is CASSFRHTQYF. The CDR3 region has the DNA TGTGCCAGCAGCTTTAGACATACCCAGTACTTC.

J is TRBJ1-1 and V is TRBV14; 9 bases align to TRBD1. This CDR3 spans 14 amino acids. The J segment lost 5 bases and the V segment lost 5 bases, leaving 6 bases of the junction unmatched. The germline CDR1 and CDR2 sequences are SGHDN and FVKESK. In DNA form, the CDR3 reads TGTGCCAGCAGCGCATACAGGGGGCAGACTGAAGCTTTCTTT. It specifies CASSAYRGQTEAFF.

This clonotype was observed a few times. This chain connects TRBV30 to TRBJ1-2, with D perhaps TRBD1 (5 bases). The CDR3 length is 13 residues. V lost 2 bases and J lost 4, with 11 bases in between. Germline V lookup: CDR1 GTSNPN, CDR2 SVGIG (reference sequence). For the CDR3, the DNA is TGTGCCTGGAGTACGCAGGGCTTCTATGGCTACACCTTC. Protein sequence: CAWSTQGFYGYTF.

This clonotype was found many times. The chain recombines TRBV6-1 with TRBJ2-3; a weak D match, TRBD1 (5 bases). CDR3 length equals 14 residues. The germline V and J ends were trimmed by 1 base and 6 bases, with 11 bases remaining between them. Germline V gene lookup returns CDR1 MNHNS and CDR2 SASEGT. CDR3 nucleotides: TGTGCCAGCAGTGAAGTGATGGGGCGCGATACGCAGTATTTT. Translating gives CASSEVMGRDTQYF.

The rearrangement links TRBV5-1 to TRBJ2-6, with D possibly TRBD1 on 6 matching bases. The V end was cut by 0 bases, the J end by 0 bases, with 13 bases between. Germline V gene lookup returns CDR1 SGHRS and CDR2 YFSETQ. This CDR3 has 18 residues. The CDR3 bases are TGCGCCAGCAGCTTGGTACAGGGCGGATTCTCTGGGGCCAACGTCCTGACTTTC. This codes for CASSLVQGGFSGANVLTF.

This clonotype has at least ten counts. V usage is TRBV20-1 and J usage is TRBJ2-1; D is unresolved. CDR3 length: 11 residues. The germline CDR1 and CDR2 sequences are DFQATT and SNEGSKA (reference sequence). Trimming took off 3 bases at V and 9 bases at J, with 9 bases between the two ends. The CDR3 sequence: CSASYFGEQFF. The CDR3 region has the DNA TGCAGTGCTAGCTACTTCGGTGAGCAGTTCTTC.

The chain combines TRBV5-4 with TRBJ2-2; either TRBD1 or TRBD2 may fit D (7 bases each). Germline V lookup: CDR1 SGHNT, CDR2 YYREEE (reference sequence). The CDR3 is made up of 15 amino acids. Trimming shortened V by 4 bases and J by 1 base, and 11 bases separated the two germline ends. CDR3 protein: CASSRGDRNTGELFF. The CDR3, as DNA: TGTGCCAGCAGCCGGGGGGACAGGAACACCGGGGAGCTGTTTTTT.

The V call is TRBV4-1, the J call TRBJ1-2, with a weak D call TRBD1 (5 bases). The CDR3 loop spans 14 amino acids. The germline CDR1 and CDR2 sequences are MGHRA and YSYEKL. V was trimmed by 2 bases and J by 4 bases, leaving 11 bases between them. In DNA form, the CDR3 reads TGCGCCAGCAGCCAAACAGGCGGGAGCTATGGCTACACCTTC. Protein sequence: CASSQTGGSYGYTF.

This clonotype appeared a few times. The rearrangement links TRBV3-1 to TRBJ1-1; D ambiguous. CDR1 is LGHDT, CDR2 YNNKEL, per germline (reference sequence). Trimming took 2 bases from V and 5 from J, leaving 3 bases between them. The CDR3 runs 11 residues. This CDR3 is CASSQSTEAFF. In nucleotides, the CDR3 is TGTGCCAGCAGCCAAAGTACTGAAGCTTTCTTT. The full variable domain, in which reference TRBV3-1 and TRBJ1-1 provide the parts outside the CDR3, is DTAVSQTPKYLVTQMGNDKSIKCEQNLGHDTMYWYKQDSKKFLKIMFSYNNKELIINETVPNRFSPKSPDKAHLNLHINSLELGDSAVYFCASSQSTEAFFGQGTRLTVV.

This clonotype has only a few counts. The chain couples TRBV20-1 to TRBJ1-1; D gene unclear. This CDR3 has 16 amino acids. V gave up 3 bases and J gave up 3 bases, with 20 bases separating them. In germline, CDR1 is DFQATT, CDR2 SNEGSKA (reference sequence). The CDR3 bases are TGCAGTGCTAGCGGCGCTCTCATAGAGGAGTACACTGAAGCTTTCTTT. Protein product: CSASGALIEEYTEAFF.

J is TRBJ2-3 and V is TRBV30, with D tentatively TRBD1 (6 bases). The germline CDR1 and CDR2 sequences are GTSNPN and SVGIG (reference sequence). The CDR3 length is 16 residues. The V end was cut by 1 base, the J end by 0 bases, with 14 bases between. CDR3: CAWSEGGRASTDTQYF. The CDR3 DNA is TGTGCCTGGAGTGAAGGGGGACGCGCTAGCACAGATACGCAGTATTTT.

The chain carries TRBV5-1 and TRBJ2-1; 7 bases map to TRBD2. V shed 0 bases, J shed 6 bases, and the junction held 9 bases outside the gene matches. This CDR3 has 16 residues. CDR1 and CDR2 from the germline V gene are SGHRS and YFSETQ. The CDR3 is CASSLVSSGDLNEQFF. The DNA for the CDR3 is TGCGCCAGCAGCTTGGTGTCTAGCGGAGATCTCAATGAGCAGTTCTTC.

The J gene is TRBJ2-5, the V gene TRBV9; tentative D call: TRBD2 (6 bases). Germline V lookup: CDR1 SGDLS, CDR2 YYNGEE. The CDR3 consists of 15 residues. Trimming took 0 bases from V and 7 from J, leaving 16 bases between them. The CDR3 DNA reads TGTGCCAGCAGCGTAGAGGATGGGGGGAGAGCGACCCAGTACTTC. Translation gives CASSVEDGGRATQYF.

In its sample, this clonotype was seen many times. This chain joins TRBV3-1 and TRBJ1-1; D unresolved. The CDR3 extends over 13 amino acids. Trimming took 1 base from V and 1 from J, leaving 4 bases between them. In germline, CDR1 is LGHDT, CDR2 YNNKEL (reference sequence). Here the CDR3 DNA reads TGTGCCAGCAGCCAAGCAGAGAACACTGAAGCTTTCTTT. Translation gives CASSQAENTEAFF.

The CDR3 loop reads CASSAHQGGGYGYTF. DNA of the CDR3: TGTGCCAGCAGCGCCCACCAGGGGGGGGGCTATGGCTACACCTTC. The rearrangement joins TRBV6-5 to TRBJ1-2, with 7 bases matching TRBD1. The J segment lost 4 bases and the V segment lost 6 bases, leaving 11 bases of the junction unmatched. Germline V gene sequence: CDR1 MNHEY, CDR2 SVGAGI. The CDR3 spans 15 residues.

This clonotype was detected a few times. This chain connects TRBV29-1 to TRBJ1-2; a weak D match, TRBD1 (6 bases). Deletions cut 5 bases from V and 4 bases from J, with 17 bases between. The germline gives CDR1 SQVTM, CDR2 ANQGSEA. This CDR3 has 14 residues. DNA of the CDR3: TGCAGCGTTACCAGGGACATAACGGGCTATGGCTACACCTTC. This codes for CSVTRDITGYGYTF. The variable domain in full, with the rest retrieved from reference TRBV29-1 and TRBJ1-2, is SAVISQKPSRDICQRGTSLTIQCQVDSQVTMMFWYRQQPGQSLTLIATANQGSEATYESGFVIDKFPISRPNLTFSTLTVSNMSPEDSSIYLCSVTRDITGYGYTFGSGTRLTVV.

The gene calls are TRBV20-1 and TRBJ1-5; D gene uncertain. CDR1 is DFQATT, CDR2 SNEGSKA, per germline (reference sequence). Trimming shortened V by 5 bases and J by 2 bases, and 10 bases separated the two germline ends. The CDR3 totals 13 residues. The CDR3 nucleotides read TGCAGTGCTGCCCCCGGAGGCAATCAGCCCCAGCATTTT. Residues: CSAAPGGNQPQHF.

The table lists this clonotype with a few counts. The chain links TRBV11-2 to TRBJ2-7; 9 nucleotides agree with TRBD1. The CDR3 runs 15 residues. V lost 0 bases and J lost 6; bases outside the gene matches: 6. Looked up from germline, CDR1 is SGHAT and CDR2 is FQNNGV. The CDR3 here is CASSLEGTGYGEQYV. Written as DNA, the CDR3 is TGTGCCAGCAGCTTAGAGGGGACAGGGTACGGCGAGCAGTACGTC.

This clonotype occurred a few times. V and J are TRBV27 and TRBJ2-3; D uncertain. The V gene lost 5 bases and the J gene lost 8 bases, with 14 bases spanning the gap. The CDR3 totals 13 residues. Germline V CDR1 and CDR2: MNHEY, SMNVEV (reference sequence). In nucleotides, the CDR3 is TGTGCCAGCAGTCCGTCATTAGTGGGTACGCAGTATTTT. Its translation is CASSPSLVGTQYF.

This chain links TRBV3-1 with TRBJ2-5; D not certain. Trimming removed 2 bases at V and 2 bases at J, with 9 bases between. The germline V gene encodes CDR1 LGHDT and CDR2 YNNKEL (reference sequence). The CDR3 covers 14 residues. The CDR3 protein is CASSQPPQQETQYF. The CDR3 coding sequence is TGTGCCAGCAGCCAACCGCCACAGCAAGAGACCCAGTACTTC.